This T cell receptor (beta chain) originates from a study of T cell repertoires in cytomegalovirus infection. Study summary: Recently identified HLA-C-restricted CMV epitopes were used, and well-studied HLA-B-restricted CMV epitopes were used as well. Public TCR beta signatures marked donors with CMV infection and the matching HLA. Study-level results: Carriers of CMV plus the relevant HLA were identified by cumulative public TCR beta family frequency.

This clonotype has only a few counts. What it binds is not known. TCRdb re-analysed the reads in MiXCR, keeping a single row per CDR3 protein. The sample comprises about half a million distinct CDR3 sequences, 30% to 40% of which are singletons, and roughly a sixth rests with the top ten. The germline V gene has CDR1 LGHNA and CDR2 YSLEER. The length of the CDR3 is 15 residues. V was cut by 0 bases and J by 10 bases, with 18 bases left in between. The sequencing used cultured PBMCs, collected from culture after CMV antigen stimulation. The receptor was isolated from a human donor in good health (CMV status not recorded). Some clones in this sample may be carry-over from other donors' samples. This sequence joins TRBV4-3 and TRBJ2-5; D is undetermined. CDR3 in DNA: TGCGCCAGCAGCCAAGAATACAAGGCCAGCGTAGGCCAGTACTTC. The encoded protein is CASSQEYKASVGQYF.